The clone carrying this T cell receptor (beta chain) showed up just once. The antigen is unknown. The sample has other DNA sequences that encode this CDR3 too. The data originate from a study of beta chain features in type 1 diabetes. Looking at the study overall: Sorted cell examination encompassed 85 million to 140 million cells across all samples.

Overall study findings and caveats: Cells expressing TCR highly could be over-represented by cDNA sequencing.

Every isolated RNA sample was fully reverse transcribed, so sequencing captured expressed TCRB transcripts. The assay was immunoSEQ multiplex PCR, and TCRdb's table has in-frame clones only and misses some. In the table there are a few hundred thousand clones, less than 15% of which are singletons. Trimming shortened V by 4 bases and J by 1 base, and 10 bases separated the two germline ends. This CDR3 contains 14 residues. Germline V gives CDR1 SGHTA, CDR2 FQGTGA. The TCR was taken from a woman between 18 and 29 years old in good health. Sequencing used naive CD4+ T cells from blood. The chain has TRBV7-3 and TRBJ2-5; tentatively, D is TRBD2 (5 bases). CDR3: CASSSGRGQETQYF. The CDR3 nucleotides read TGTGCCAGCAGCTCAGGACGGGGCCAAGAGACCCAGTACTTC.